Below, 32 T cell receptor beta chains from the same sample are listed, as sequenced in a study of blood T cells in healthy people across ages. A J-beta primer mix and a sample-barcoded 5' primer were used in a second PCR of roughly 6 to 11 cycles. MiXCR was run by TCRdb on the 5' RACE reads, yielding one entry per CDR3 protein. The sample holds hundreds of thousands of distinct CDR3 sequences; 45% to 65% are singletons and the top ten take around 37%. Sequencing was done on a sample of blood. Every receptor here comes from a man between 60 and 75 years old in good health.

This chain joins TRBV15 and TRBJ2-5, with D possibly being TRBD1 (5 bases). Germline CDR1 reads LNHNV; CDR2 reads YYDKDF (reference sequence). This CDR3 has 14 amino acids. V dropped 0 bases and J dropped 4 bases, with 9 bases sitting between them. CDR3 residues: CATSRDGAVETQYF. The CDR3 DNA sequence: TGTGCCACCAGCAGAGATGGGGCAGTAGAGACCCAGTACTTC.

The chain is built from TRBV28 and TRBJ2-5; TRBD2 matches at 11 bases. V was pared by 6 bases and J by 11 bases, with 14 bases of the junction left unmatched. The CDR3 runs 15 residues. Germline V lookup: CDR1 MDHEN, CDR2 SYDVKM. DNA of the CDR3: TGTGCCAGCAGCTTGACTAGCGGGGACTACAATGAGCAGTACTTC. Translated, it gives CASSLTSGDYNEQYF.

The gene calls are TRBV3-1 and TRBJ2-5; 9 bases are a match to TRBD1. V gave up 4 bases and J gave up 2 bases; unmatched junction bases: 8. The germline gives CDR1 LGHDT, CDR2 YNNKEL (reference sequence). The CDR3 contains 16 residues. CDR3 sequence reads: CASSLQTGGGQETQYF. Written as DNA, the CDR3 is TGTGCCAGCAGCCTTCAGACAGGGGGGGGGCAAGAGACCCAGTACTTC.

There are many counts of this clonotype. The CDR3 sequence: CASSRSFRDETQYF. The CDR3 DNA follows: TGTGCCAGCAGCCGAAGCTTCAGGGACGAGACCCAGTACTTC. The chain recombines TRBV13 with TRBJ2-5; D possibly matches TRBD1 or TRBD2 (5 bases each). The CDR3 has 14 residues. The germline V gene encodes CDR1 PRHDT and CDR2 FYEKMQ (reference sequence). V was cut by 5 bases and J by 5 bases, with 15 bases left in between. Combining the CDR3 with reference TRBV13 and TRBJ2-5 gives the whole variable domain AAGVIQSPRHLIKEKRETATLKCYPIPRHDTVYWYQQGPGQDPQFLISFYEKMQSDKGSIPDRFSAQQFSDYHSELNMSSLELGDSALYFCASSRSFRDETQYFGPGTRLLVL.

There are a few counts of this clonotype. CDR3 sequence: CASSPAGSYEQYF. The CDR3 coding sequence is TGTGCCAGCAGCCCCGCGGGGTCCTACGAGCAGTACTTC. The V gene is TRBV9, the J gene TRBJ2-7; D is possibly TRBD2 (6 bases). The CDR3 has 13 residues. Trimming stripped 4 bases from V and 1 base from J, with 9 bases between. The germline V gene has CDR1 SGDLS and CDR2 YYNGEE.

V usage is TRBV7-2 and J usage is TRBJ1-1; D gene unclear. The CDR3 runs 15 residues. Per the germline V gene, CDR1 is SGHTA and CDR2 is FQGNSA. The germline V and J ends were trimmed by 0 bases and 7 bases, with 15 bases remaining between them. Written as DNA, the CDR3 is TGTGCCAGCAGCTTAGCGTCGGGGTCTAGCGGTGAAGCTTTCTTT. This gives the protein CASSLASGSSGEAFF.

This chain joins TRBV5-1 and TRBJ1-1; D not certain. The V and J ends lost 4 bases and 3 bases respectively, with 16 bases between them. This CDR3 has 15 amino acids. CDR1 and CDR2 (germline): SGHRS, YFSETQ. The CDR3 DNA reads TGCGCCAGCAGCCGTTCCGTCAACGGGGACACTGAAGCTTTCTTT. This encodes CASSRSVNGDTEAFF. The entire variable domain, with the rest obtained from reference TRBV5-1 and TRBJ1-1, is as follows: KAGVTQTPRYLIKTRGQQVTLSCSPISGHRSVSWYQQTPGQGLQFLFEYFSETQRNKGNFPGRFSGRQFSNSRSEMNVSTLELGDSALYLCASSRSVNGDTEAFFGQGTRLTVV.

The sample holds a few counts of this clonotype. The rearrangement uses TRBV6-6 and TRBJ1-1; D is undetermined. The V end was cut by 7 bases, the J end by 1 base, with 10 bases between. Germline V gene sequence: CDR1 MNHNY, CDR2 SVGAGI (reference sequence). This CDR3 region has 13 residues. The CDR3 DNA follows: TGTGCCAGCACCACCGGGCGGAACACTGAAGCTTTCTTT. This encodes CASTTGRNTEAFF.

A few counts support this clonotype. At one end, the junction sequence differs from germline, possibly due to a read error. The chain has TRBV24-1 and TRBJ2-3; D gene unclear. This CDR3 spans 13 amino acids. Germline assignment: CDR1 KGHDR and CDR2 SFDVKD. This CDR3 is CATRGLGTDTQYF. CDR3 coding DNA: TGTGCCACCAGAGGATTGGGCACCGATACGCAGTATTTT.

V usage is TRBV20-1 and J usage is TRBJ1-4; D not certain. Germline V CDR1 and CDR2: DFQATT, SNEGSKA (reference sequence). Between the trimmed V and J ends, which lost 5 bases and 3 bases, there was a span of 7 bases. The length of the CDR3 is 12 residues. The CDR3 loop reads CSAVQPNEKLFF. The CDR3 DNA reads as TGCAGTGCTGTACAGCCTAATGAAAAACTGTTTTTT.

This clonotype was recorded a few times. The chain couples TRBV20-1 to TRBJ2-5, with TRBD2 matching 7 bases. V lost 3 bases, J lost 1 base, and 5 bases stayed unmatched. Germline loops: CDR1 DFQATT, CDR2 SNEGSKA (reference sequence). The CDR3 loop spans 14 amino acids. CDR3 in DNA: TGCAGTGCTAGGGGGAGCGGGGTCCAAGAGACCCAGTACTTC. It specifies CSARGSGVQETQYF.

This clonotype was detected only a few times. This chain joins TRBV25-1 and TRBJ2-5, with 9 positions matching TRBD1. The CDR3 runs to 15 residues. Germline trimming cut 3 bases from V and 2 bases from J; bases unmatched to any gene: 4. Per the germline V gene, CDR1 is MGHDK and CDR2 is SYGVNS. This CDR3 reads CASSDPGQGQETQYF. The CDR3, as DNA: TGTGCCAGCAGTGATCCCGGACAGGGGCAAGAGACCCAGTACTTC.

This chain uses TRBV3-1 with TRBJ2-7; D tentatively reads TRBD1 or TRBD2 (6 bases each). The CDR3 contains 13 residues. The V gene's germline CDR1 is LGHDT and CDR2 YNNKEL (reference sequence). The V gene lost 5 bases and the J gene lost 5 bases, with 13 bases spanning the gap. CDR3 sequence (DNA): TGTGCCAGCAGCGCCCCGGGGGCAAACGAGCAGTACTTC. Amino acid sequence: CASSAPGANEQYF.

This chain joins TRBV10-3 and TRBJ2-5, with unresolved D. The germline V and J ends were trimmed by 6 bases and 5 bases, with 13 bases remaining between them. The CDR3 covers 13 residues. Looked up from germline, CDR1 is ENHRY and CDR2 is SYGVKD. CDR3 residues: CAISDSTVETQYF. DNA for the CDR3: TGTGCCATCAGCGACTCGACGGTGGAGACCCAGTACTTC.

The CDR3 here is CSARDGQGVYATNEKLFF. Here the CDR3 DNA reads TGCAGTGCTAGAGATGGACAGGGGGTATATGCAACTAATGAAAAACTGTTTTTT. The rearrangement links TRBV20-1 to TRBJ1-4, with 10 bases matching TRBD1. V trimming: 0 bases; J trimming: 0 bases; junction bases outside the gene matches: 7. The CDR3 spans 18 residues. Germline CDR1 and CDR2: DFQATT and SNEGSKA (reference sequence).

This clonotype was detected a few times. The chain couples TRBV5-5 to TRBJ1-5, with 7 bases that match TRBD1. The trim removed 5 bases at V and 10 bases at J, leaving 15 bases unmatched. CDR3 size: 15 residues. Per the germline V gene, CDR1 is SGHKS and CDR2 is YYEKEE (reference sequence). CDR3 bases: TGTGCCAGCAGTCCGACCGGGACAGAATTTCTTCCCCAGCATTTT. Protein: CASSPTGTEFLPQHF. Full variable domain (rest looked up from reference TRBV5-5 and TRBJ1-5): DAGVTQSPTHLIKTRGQQVTLRCSPISGHKSVSWYQQVLGQGPQFIFQYYEKEERGRGNFPDRFSARQFPNYSSELNVNALLLGDSALYLCASSPTGTEFLPQHFGDGTRLSIL.

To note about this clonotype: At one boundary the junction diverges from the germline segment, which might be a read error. This CDR3 reads CANSLIGQGGGDTF. CDR3 bases: TGTGCCAACAGCTTAATCGGTCAGGGGGGCGGCGACACCTTC. The chain combines TRBV7-8 with TRBJ1-2, with 7 bases that match TRBD1. Germline CDR1 SGHVS, CDR2 FQNEAQ. The CDR3 loop spans 14 amino acids.

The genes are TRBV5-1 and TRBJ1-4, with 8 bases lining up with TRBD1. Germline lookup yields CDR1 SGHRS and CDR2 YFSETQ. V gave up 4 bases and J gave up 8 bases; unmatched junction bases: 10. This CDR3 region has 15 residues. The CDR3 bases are TGCGCCAGCAGCCAGGGTCGGACAGGGACCGAAAAACTGTTTTTT. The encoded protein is CASSQGRTGTEKLFF.

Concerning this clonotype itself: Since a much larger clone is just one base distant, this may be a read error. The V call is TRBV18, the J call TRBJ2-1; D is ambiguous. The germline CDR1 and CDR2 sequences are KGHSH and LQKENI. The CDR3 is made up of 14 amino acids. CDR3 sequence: CASKTGSSYKEQFF. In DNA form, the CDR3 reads TGTGCCAGCAAGACGGGCAGCTCCTACAAGGAGCAGTTCTTC.

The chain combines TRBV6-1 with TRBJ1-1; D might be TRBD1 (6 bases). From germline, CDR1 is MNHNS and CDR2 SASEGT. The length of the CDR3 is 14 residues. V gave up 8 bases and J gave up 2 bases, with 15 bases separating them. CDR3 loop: CASLPDRSNTEAFF. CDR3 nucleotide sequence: TGTGCCAGCCTTCCGGACAGAAGTAACACTGAAGCTTTCTTT.

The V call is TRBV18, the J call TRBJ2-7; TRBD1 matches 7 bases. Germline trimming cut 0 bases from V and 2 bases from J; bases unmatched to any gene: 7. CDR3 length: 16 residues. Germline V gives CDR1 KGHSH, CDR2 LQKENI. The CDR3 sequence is CASSPPAGGFTYEQYF. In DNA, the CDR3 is TGTGCCAGCTCACCACCGGCAGGGGGATTTACCTACGAGCAGTACTTC.

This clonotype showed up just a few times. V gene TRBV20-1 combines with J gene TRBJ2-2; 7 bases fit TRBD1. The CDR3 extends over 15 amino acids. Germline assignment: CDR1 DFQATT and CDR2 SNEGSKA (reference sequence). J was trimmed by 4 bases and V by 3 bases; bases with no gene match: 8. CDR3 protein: CSASARTGATGELFF. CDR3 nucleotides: TGCAGTGCTAGCGCGAGAACAGGGGCCACCGGGGAGCTGTTTTTT.

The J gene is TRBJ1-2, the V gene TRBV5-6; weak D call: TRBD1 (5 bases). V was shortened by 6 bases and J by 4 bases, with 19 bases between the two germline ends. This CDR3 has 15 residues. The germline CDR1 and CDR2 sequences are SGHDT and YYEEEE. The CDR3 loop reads CASILYRGLGYGYTF. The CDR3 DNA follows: TGTGCCAGCATCCTGTACCGGGGCTTGGGCTATGGCTACACCTTC.

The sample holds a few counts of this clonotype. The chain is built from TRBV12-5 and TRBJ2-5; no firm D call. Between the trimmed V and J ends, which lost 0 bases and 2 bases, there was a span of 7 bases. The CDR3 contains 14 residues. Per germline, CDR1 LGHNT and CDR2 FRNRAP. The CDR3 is CASGLVSQQETQYF. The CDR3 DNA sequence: TGTGCTAGTGGTTTGGTATCACAGCAAGAGACCCAGTACTTC.

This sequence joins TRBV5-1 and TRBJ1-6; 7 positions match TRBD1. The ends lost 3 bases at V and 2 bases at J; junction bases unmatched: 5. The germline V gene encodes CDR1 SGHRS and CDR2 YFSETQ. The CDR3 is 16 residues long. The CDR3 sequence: CASSSTGQTYNSPLHF. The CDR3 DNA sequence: TGCGCCAGCAGCTCAACGGGACAGACCTATAATTCACCCCTCCACTTT.

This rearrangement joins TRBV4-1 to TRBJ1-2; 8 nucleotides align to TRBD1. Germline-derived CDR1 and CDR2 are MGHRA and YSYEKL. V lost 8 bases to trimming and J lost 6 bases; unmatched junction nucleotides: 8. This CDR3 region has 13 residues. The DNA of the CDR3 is TGCGCCAGCTCCCAGGGGGCAACTAATGGCTACACCTTC. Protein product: CASSQGATNGYTF.

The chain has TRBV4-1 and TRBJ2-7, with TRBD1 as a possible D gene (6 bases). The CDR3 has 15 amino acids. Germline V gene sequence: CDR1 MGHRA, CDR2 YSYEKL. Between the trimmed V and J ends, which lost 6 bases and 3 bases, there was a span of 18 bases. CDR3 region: CASSQSWGQNYEQYF. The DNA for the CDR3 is TGCGCCAGCAGTCAGAGTTGGGGGCAGAACTACGAGCAGTACTTC.

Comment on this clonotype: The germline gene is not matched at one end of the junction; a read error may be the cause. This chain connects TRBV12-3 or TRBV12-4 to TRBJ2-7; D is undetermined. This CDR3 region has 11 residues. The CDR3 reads CASSSRSTQYF. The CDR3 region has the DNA TGTGCTAGCAGTTCCAGGTCTACGCAGTACTTC.

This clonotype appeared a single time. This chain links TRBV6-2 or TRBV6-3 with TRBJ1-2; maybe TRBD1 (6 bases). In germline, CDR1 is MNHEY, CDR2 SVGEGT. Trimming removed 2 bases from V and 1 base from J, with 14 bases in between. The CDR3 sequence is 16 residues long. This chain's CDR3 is CASSYGGGVLNYGYTF. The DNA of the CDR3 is TGTGCCAGCAGTTACGGCGGGGGCGTCCTTAACTATGGCTACACCTTC.

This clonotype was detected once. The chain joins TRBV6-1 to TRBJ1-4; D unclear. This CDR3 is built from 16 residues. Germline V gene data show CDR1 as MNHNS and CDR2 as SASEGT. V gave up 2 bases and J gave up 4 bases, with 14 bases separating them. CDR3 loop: CASSEFEGAYNEKLFF. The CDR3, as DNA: TGTGCCAGCAGTGAATTTGAGGGCGCCTATAATGAAAAACTGTTTTTT.

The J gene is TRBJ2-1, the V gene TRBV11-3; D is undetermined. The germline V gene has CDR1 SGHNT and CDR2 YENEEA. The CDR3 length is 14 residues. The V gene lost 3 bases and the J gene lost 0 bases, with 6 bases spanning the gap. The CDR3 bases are TGTGCCAGCAGCTTTGGCAGCTCCTACAATGAGCAGTTCTTC. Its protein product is CASSFGSSYNEQFF.

CDR3 bases: TGTGCCAGCAGCCAAGCTATACAGGGTTGGGGCACAGATACGCAGTATTTT. It translates to CASSQAIQGWGTDTQYF. The chain uses TRBV4-2 and TRBJ2-3; D perhaps matches TRBD1 (6 bases). Trimming took off 1 base at V and 1 base at J, with 15 bases between the two ends. The germline gives CDR1 LGHNA, CDR2 YNFKEQ. The CDR3 has 17 amino acids.